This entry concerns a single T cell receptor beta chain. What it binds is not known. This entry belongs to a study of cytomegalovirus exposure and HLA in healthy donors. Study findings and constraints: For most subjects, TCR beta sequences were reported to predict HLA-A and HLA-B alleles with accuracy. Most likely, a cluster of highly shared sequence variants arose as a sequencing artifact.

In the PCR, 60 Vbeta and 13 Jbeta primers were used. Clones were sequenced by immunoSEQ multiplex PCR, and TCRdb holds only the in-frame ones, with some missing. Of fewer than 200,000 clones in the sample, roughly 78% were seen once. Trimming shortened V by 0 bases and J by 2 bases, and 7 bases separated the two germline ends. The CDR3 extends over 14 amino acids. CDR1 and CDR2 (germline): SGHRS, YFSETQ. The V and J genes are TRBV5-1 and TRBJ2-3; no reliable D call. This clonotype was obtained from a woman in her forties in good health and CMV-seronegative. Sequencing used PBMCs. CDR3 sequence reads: CASSLVEPTDTQYF. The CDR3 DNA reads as TGCGCCAGCAGCTTGGTAGAGCCCACAGATACGCAGTATTTT.